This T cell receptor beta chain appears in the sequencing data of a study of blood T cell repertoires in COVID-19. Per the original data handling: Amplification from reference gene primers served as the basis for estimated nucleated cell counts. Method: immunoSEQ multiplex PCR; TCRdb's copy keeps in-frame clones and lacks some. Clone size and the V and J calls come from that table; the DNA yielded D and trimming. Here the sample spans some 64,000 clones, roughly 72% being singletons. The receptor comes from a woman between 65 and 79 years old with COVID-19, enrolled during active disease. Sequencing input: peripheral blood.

The CDR3 bases are TGTGCCAGCAGCGCAGAAGAGACCCAGTACTTC. Its translation: CASSAEETQYF. The V gene is TRBV7-9, the J gene TRBJ2-5; D is ambiguous. The V end was cut by 5 bases, the J end by 3 bases, with 4 bases between. From germline, CDR1 is SEHNR and CDR2 FQNEAQ (reference sequence). CDR3 size: 11 residues. Full variable domain (outside the CDR3, taken from reference TRBV7-9 and TRBJ2-5): DTGVSQNPRHKITKRGQNVTFRCDPISEHNRLYWYRQTLGQGPEFLTYFQNEAQLEKSRLLSDRFSAERPKGSFSTLEIQRTEQGDSAMYLCASSAEETQYFGPGTRLLVL.